The 18 T cell receptor beta chains presented below share a single source sample, sequenced in a study of identical twins. TCRdb redid the calling of the 5' RACE reads with MiXCR, one entry per CDR3 protein. The sample has some 230,000 distinct CDR3 sequences, over 5% seen once. The data were also submitted as part of a second study, on T cells expressing NK-cell markers.

The material sequenced was CD8+ T cells sorted from blood. The receptors stem from a woman younger than 35 in good health.

This clonotype has more than one count but fewer than ten. This chain links TRBV7-3 with TRBJ2-1; tentatively, D is TRBD1 (5 bases). The germline V and J ends were trimmed by 3 bases and 7 bases, with 10 bases remaining between them. There are 13 residues in the CDR3. Germline values: CDR1 SGHTA, CDR2 FQGTGA. The CDR3 coding sequence is TGTGCCAGCAGCTTGCAGGGTCTAAATGAGCAGTTCTTC. Its protein product is CASSLQGLNEQFF.

This clonotype was observed a handful of times. The genes are TRBV25-1 and TRBJ2-7; 8 bases are a match to TRBD2. Germline loops: CDR1 MGHDK, CDR2 SYGVNS. The CDR3 contains 14 residues. Unmatched junction bases numbered 8, after V lost 7 bases and J lost 3 bases. CDR3 sequence reads: CASNAGGPRYEQYF. The DNA for the CDR3 is TGTGCCAGCAACGCGGGGGGCCCCCGCTACGAGCAGTACTTC.

This clonotype was detected only a few times. V and J are TRBV5-1 and TRBJ1-1, with D maybe TRBD1 (5 bases). In germline, CDR1 is SGHRS, CDR2 YFSETQ. The CDR3 covers 11 residues. Trimming took 8 bases from V and 1 from J, leaving 6 bases between them. The CDR3: CASQGNTEAFF. The CDR3 DNA reads TGCGCCAGTCAGGGGAACACTGAAGCTTTCTTT.

This clonotype was counted a few times. The chain couples TRBV20-1 to TRBJ1-1; D is undetermined. Germline CDR1 is DFQATT and CDR2 is SNEGSKA (reference sequence). The V end lost 2 bases, the J end lost 2 bases, and 15 bases lay between the germline ends. The length of the CDR3 is 15 residues. CDR3 in DNA: TGCAGTGCTAGAAGGATTTCTCCCCCCAACACTGAAGCTTTCTTT. Translating gives CSARRISPPNTEAFF.

The chain recombines TRBV18 with TRBJ1-2; 7 bases fit TRBD1. V lost 4 bases to trimming and J lost 5 bases; unmatched junction nucleotides: 10. CDR1 and CDR2 from the germline V gene are KGHSH and LQKENI. The CDR3 consists of 15 residues. CDR3 amino acids: CASSRVPGTAYGYTF. The CDR3 nucleotides are TGTGCCAGCTCACGAGTCCCCGGGACAGCTTATGGCTACACCTTC.

The gene calls are TRBV15 and TRBJ2-7; maybe TRBD2 (5 bases). The ends were cut back, 3 bases at V and 0 bases at J, with 12 bases in the middle. The CDR3 sequence is 15 residues long. The germline V gene encodes CDR1 LNHNV and CDR2 YYDKDF (reference sequence). The CDR3 loop is CATSSPTGSSYEQYF. Written as DNA, the CDR3 is TGTGCCACCAGCAGCCCGACGGGGAGCTCCTACGAGCAGTACTTC.

This clonotype was seen a handful of times. V usage is TRBV11-2 and J usage is TRBJ2-2, with D unresolved. V gave up 5 bases and J gave up 0 bases, with 22 bases separating them. Per germline, CDR1 SGHAT and CDR2 FQNNGV. CDR3 length equals 19 residues. In DNA form, the CDR3 reads TGTGCCAGCAGCCGTCGGGCGCTTAACTCCCTCTCGAACACCGGGGAGCTGTTTTTT. Its protein product is CASSRRALNSLSNTGELFF.

This clonotype was recorded a few times. The gene calls are TRBV27 and TRBJ2-7; 9 bases match TRBD1. J gave up 3 bases and V 6 bases, and 9 bases lay outside the gene matches. Per germline, CDR1 MNHEY and CDR2 SMNVEV (reference sequence). The CDR3 is 15 residues long. CDR3 coding DNA: TGTGCCAGCAGGCCCCGGGACAGGGAAGACTACGAGCAGTACTTC. Translation gives CASRPRDREDYEQYF.

Many counts were recorded for this clonotype. The chain links TRBV6-5 to TRBJ1-1, with a tentative D call TRBD1 (5 bases). Trimming stripped 0 bases from V and 6 bases from J, with 11 bases between. Germline-derived CDR1 and CDR2 are MNHEY and SVGAGI. CDR3 length: 14 residues. The CDR3 DNA follows: TGTGCCAGCAGTTACTCGATCAGGGCCCCTGAAGCTTTCTTT. It codes for CASSYSIRAPEAFF.

The V and J genes are TRBV20-1 and TRBJ2-7, with D unresolved. Between the trimmed V and J ends, which lost 0 bases and 4 bases, there was a span of 10 bases. CDR1 and CDR2 (germline): DFQATT, SNEGSKA (reference sequence). The CDR3 has 13 residues. CDR3 nucleotide sequence: TGCAGTGCTAGAGATGTGGAGAGGTACGAGCAGTACTTC. This encodes CSARDVERYEQYF.

Ten or more counts support this clonotype. V is TRBV7-9 and J is TRBJ1-2, with 9 bases aligning to TRBD1. V was clipped by 5 bases and J by 6 bases; unmatched bases: 13. This CDR3 contains 16 residues. The V gene's germline CDR1 is SEHNR and CDR2 FQNEAQ (reference sequence). In DNA, the CDR3 is TGTGCCAGCAGCCGCTGGGACAGGGCCGATCAAGATGGCTACACCTTC. This gives the protein CASSRWDRADQDGYTF.

This clonotype has a count of ten or more. The rearrangement uses TRBV6-1 and TRBJ2-1, with 12 positions matching TRBD2. V dropped 5 bases and J dropped 5; count of bases not matched to a gene: 1. This CDR3 region has 14 residues. CDR1 and CDR2 from the germline V gene are MNHNS and SASEGT. This chain's CDR3 is CASSRLAGDNEQFF. The CDR3 DNA is TGTGCCAGCAGTCGACTAGCGGGGGACAATGAGCAGTTCTTC.

At least ten counts were recorded for this clonotype. The chain uses TRBV12-3 or TRBV12-4 and TRBJ2-1, with D perhaps TRBD1 or TRBD2 (5 bases each). The length of the CDR3 is 12 residues. Trimming took 5 bases from V and 8 from J, leaving 10 bases between them. DNA of the CDR3: TGTGCCAGCAGTAGAGGGGACCATGAGCAGTTCTTC. Its translation: CASSRGDHEQFF.

The V call is TRBV7-8, the J call TRBJ1-5; D is unresolved. This CDR3 contains 16 residues. The ends were cut back, 2 bases at V and 1 base at J, with 12 bases in the middle. CDR1 and CDR2 from the germline V gene are SGHVS and FQNEAQ. This CDR3 is CASSLTRRASNQPQHF. The CDR3 DNA reads TGTGCCAGCAGCTTAACGCGAAGGGCCAGCAATCAGCCCCAGCATTTT.

This clonotype was observed a handful of times. V and J are TRBV11-3 and TRBJ2-7; possible D gene TRBD1, 5 bases. The CDR3 has 16 residues. CDR1 and CDR2 from the germline V gene are SGHNT and YENEEA. The V and J ends lost 5 bases and 7 bases respectively, with 24 bases between them. CDR3 in DNA: TGTGCCAGCAGCCCCAGGTCAGGGCTGGCCGATTGGGAGCAGTACTTC. Protein sequence: CASSPRSGLADWEQYF.

The chain couples TRBV7-2 to TRBJ2-1; 14 nucleotides align to TRBD2. The CDR3 is made up of 17 amino acids. V lost 4 bases to trimming and J lost 4 bases; unmatched junction nucleotides: 6. Germline V gene lookup returns CDR1 SGHTA and CDR2 FQGNSA. Here the CDR3 reads CASSSGLAGVLYNEQFF. CDR3 bases: TGTGCCAGCAGCTCGGGACTAGCGGGAGTCCTATACAATGAGCAGTTCTTC.

The V and J genes are TRBV7-6 and TRBJ2-5; 7 positions match TRBD2. J lost 5 bases, V lost 1 base, and 7 bases had no gene match. The germline gives CDR1 SGHVS, CDR2 FNYEAQ. This CDR3 has 15 residues. Written as DNA, the CDR3 is TGTGCCAGCAGCTTAGGGCCTAGCGGAGTCGAGACCCAGTACTTC. Its translation is CASSLGPSGVETQYF.

This rearrangement joins TRBV7-9 to TRBJ2-1; D may match TRBD1 or TRBD2 (5 bases each). V was cut by 5 bases and J by 10 bases, with 12 bases left in between. The CDR3 has 12 residues. CDR1 SEHNR and CDR2 FQNEAQ come from the germline V gene (reference sequence). As DNA, the CDR3 is TGTGCCAGCAGCGCTGGGACGAACGAGCAGTTCTTC. It yields the protein CASSAGTNEQFF.